This section outlines one T cell receptor beta chain sequence together with its context. The antigen is unknown. These data belong to a study of shared clonotypes between healthy human individuals. Study details: Sampling drew on donors who were a couple of women and a few men aged 18 to 49.

The germline V gene has CDR1 SGDLS and CDR2 YYNGEE. Trimming took 3 bases from V and 6 from J; bases not matched to a gene: 4. The CDR3 is 13 amino acids. Sequenced by immunoSEQ multiplex PCR; TCRdb stores in-frame clones only, minus some. The data show hundreds of thousands of clones, about 95% seen once. Study-wide points: Large depth notwithstanding, sorted-subset sequencing proved incomplete by rarefaction. Some clonotypes were shared by all four sorted-subset donors, while others were not shared. The non-shared ones had lower generation probabilities than the shared ones.

Terminally differentiated effector memory CD45RA+ cells were excluded by CCR7 positive selection of CD45RO-negative cells. Those who donated were healthy HIV-negative adults, with no recent acute infections or vaccinations reported. Sequencing input: naive CD8+ T cells sorted from blood. V is TRBV9 and J is TRBJ2-3, with 7 bases fitting TRBD2. The sequence derives from a woman under 40 in good health. The CDR3 nucleotides read TGTGCCAGCAGCGCCCCGGGAGGTGATACGCAGTATTTT. As protein: CASSAPGGDTQYF.